The next 23 T cell receptor beta chains were all read from a single sample in a study of Graves' ophthalmopathy and Graves' hyperthyroidism. RNA served as the template for amplifying TCR beta CDR3 regions. HTBI primers were employed in first-round RT-PCR, then a second-round multiplex PCR followed. A single record per CDR3 protein comes from TCRdb applying MiXCR to the multiplex PCR reads. This sample has around 340,000 distinct CDR3 sequences, with about a sixth found just once. The material sequenced was peripheral blood. These receptor sequences come from an adult man with Graves' ophthalmopathy.

In regard to this clonotype: An end of the junction does not agree with germline; a read error may underlie this. The chain carries TRBV5-1 and TRBJ2-2; D possibly corresponds to TRBD2 (5 bases). The CDR3 runs 15 residues. CDR1 is SGHRS and CDR2 is YFSETQ in the germline V gene. For the CDR3, the DNA is TGCGCCAGCAGCTTGTTCCGGGGTGGCACCGGGGAGCTGTTTTTC. Its translation: CASSLFRGGTGELFF.

This clonotype was seen at least ten times. The chain is built from TRBV27 and TRBJ1-5, with a weak D call TRBD1 (6 bases). V lost 4 bases and J lost 7, with 17 bases in between. Germline V gives CDR1 MNHEY, CDR2 SMNVEV (reference sequence). CDR3 length: 15 residues. CDR3 residues: CASSSYHGGAQPQHF. The CDR3 DNA reads as TGTGCCAGCAGTTCTTACCATGGGGGCGCACAGCCCCAGCATTTT.

This clonotype has a count of ten or more. The chain is built from TRBV3-1 and TRBJ2-2; 11 bases fit TRBD2. The CDR3 sequence is 15 residues long. Germline lookup yields CDR1 LGHDT and CDR2 YNNKEL (reference sequence). Losses at the gene ends were 6 bases for V and 3 bases for J; bases not matched to a gene: 3. The CDR3 DNA reads as TGTGCCAGCAGGCGACTAGCGGGATACACCGGGGAGCTGTTTTTT. It translates to CASRRLAGYTGELFF. Looking up the rest from reference TRBV3-1 and TRBJ2-2 gives the full variable domain: DTAVSQTPKYLVTQMGNDKSIKCEQNLGHDTMYWYKQDSKKFLKIMFSYNNKELIINETVPNRFSPKSPDKAHLNLHINSLELGDSAVYFCASRRLAGYTGELFFGEGSRLTVL.

The J gene is TRBJ2-2, the V gene TRBV11-2; 9 nucleotides align to TRBD1. This CDR3 comprises 17 residues. V shed 6 bases, J shed 6 bases, and the junction held 14 bases outside the gene matches. Germline V CDR1 and CDR2: SGHAT, FQNNGV. The CDR3 DNA is TGTGCCAGCAGATCAAACTTCCGGGACAGGGTCTCCGGGGAGCTGTTTTTT. It specifies CASRSNFRDRVSGELFF.

This clonotype was observed a single time. V gene TRBV6-1 combines with J gene TRBJ1-1; D not resolved. V was clipped by 4 bases and J by 6 bases, with 15 bases between them. CDR3 size: 14 residues. The V gene's germline CDR1 is MNHNS and CDR2 SASEGT. The CDR3 protein is CASSAYASGPEAFF. In DNA, the CDR3 is TGTGCCAGCAGTGCTTACGCAAGTGGCCCTGAAGCTTTCTTT.

This clonotype was observed at least ten times. The J gene is TRBJ2-5, the V gene TRBV30; D perhaps matches TRBD1 (5 bases). V lost 1 base to trimming and J lost 2 bases, with 17 bases between them. The CDR3 spans 16 residues. The germline gives CDR1 GTSNPN, CDR2 SVGIG (reference sequence). CDR3 nucleotide sequence: TGTGCCTGGAGTGCAGGGCAGGCAGGGCGACAAGAGACCCAGTACTTC. Translation: CAWSAGQAGRQETQYF.

The sample holds many counts of this clonotype. The chain couples TRBV6-2 or TRBV6-3 to TRBJ2-2, with D possibly matching TRBD1 (6 bases). Looked up from germline, CDR1 is MNHEY and CDR2 is SVGEGT. The ends were cut back, 6 bases at V and 8 bases at J, with 19 bases in the middle. The CDR3 is 15 residues long. DNA of the CDR3: TGTGCCAGCAGCGGCCTAGGGGGACCTGCTGGGGAGCTGTTTTTT. Translating it yields CASSGLGGPAGELFF.

The sample holds many counts of this clonotype. The chain combines TRBV6-1 with TRBJ1-5, with D hard to call. Germline V lookup: CDR1 MNHNS, CDR2 SASEGT. The ends were cut back, 4 bases at V and 2 bases at J, with 15 bases in the middle. The CDR3 has 16 residues. The CDR3: CASSGDPNRGNQPQHF. CDR3 DNA sequence: TGTGCCAGCAGTGGGGATCCTAACAGAGGCAATCAGCCCCAGCATTTT.

Many counts were recorded for this clonotype. CDR3 sequence: CASSYDGGETQYF. The DNA for the CDR3 is TGTGCCAGCAGTTACGACGGGGGGGAGACCCAGTACTTC. This chain uses TRBV6-5 with TRBJ2-5; the match to TRBD2 covers 7 bases. Per the germline V gene, CDR1 is MNHEY and CDR2 is SVGAGI. J lost 5 bases, V lost 2 bases, and 2 bases had no gene match. This CDR3 is 13 amino acids long.

The chain couples TRBV14 to TRBJ2-5; D is perhaps TRBD1 or TRBD2 (5 bases each). With 6 bases removed from V and 5 bases from J, the gap between germline ends came to 16 bases. This CDR3 spans 14 amino acids. Germline CDR1 reads SGHDN; CDR2 reads FVKESK. The CDR3 region is CASRGPGGRETQYF. CDR3 DNA: TGTGCCAGCAGGGGACCAGGAGGCCGGGAGACCCAGTACTTC.

This clonotype was counted many times. The rearrangement joins TRBV5-1 to TRBJ2-7; 7 positions match TRBD1. This CDR3 spans 12 amino acids. The V segment lost 4 bases and the J segment 7 bases; nucleotides outside the gene matches: 5. The germline V gene has CDR1 SGHRS and CDR2 YFSETQ. The CDR3 DNA sequence: TGCGCCAGCAGCAGCACAGGGGTTGAGCAGTACTTC. Translating it yields CASSSTGVEQYF.

The V and J genes are TRBV19 and TRBJ2-2; D remains ambiguous. V dropped 6 bases and J dropped 1 base, with 12 bases sitting between them. The CDR3 length is 15 residues. CDR1 is LNHDA, CDR2 SQIVND, per germline (reference sequence). CDR3 region: CASRAVPVNTGELFF. CDR3 nucleotides: TGTGCCAGTAGGGCGGTGCCAGTGAACACCGGGGAGCTGTTTTTT.

In this sample, this clonotype turned up many times. The V gene is TRBV19, the J gene TRBJ1-6; possibly TRBD1 for D (6 bases). CDR1 and CDR2 from the germline V gene are LNHDA and SQIVND (reference sequence). The CDR3 length is 12 residues. V gave up 5 bases and J gave up 8 bases, with 7 bases separating them. Here the CDR3 reads CASSPGDSPLHF. The CDR3 DNA reads TGTGCCAGTAGTCCAGGGGATTCACCCCTCCACTTT.

This clonotype was found many times. This chain links TRBV30 with TRBJ1-2; D gene unclear. This CDR3 is built from 13 residues. Trimming shortened V by 2 bases and J by 2 bases, and 9 bases separated the two germline ends. Germline loops: CDR1 GTSNPN, CDR2 SVGIG (reference sequence). This CDR3 reads CAWSSIRNYGYTF. In nucleotides, the CDR3 is TGTGCCTGGAGTTCAATCCGAAACTATGGCTACACCTTC.

This clonotype showed up many times. The chain uses TRBV6-5 and TRBJ1-2; D might be TRBD1 (5 bases). Per the germline V gene, CDR1 is MNHEY and CDR2 is SVGAGI. V lost 6 bases, J lost 4 bases, and 12 bases lay in between. The CDR3 runs to 13 residues. In DNA form, the CDR3 reads TGTGCCAGCAGCCGGGACGGCGGCTATGGCTACACCTTC. Translation: CASSRDGGYGYTF.

This clonotype was detected ten times or more. The chain combines TRBV29-1 with TRBJ1-2; D possibly corresponds to TRBD1 (5 bases). Germline V gives CDR1 SQVTM, CDR2 ANQGSEA. This CDR3 has 12 amino acids. Trimming took 6 bases from V and 10 from J, leaving 18 bases between them. CDR3 amino acids: CSVGGEQTDYTF. CDR3 coding DNA: TGCAGCGTGGGGGGGGAGCAGACCGACTACACCTTC.

This clonotype occurred many times. The chain employs TRBV6-5 and TRBJ1-1; D may be TRBD1 (5 bases). This CDR3 has 13 amino acids. Germline V CDR1 and CDR2: MNHEY, SVGAGI. Deletions cut 2 bases from V and 4 bases from J, with 8 bases between. CDR3 coding DNA: TGTGCCAGCAGTTACCAGGGAAGCACTGAAGCTTTCTTT. It specifies CASSYQGSTEAFF.

The table lists this clonotype with many counts. The genes are TRBV12-3 or TRBV12-4 and TRBJ1-2, with a tentative D call TRBD1 (6 bases). The ends were cut back, 6 bases at V and 3 bases at J, with 14 bases in the middle. The CDR3 covers 14 residues. The CDR3 DNA follows: TGTGCCAGCAGGACAGGAGGGGGGGACTATGGCTACACCTTC. Its protein is CASRTGGGDYGYTF.

This clonotype was detected many times. V and J are TRBV7-2 and TRBJ2-5; 7 positions agree with TRBD2. This CDR3 is built from 15 residues. The germline CDR1 and CDR2 sequences are SGHTA and FQGNSA. V lost 2 bases and J lost 2; bases outside the gene matches: 5. The CDR3 sequence is CASSLQGLPQETQYF. DNA of the CDR3: TGTGCCAGCAGCTTACAGGGACTACCACAAGAGACCCAGTACTTC.

This rearrangement joins TRBV7-2 to TRBJ2-5; D might be TRBD1 (5 bases). The V end was cut by 1 base, the J end by 4 bases, with 10 bases between. The germline V gene encodes CDR1 SGHTA and CDR2 FQGNSA. This CDR3 has 14 amino acids. CDR3 DNA: TGTGCCAGCAGCTTAGGACAGCCCAGAGAGACCCAGTACTTC. Encoded protein: CASSLGQPRETQYF.

Ten or more counts support this clonotype. One base away lies a much larger clone, so this may be a sequencing read error. This chain links TRBV6-1 with TRBJ2-7; 13 nucleotides align to TRBD2. The germline CDR1 and CDR2 sequences are MNHNS and SASEGT. This CDR3 spans 15 amino acids. Here the CDR3 reads CASLELAGGGHERYF. The CDR3 DNA reads as TGTGCCAGCCTAGAACTAGCGGGAGGGGGACACGAGCGGTACTTC.

In its sample, this clonotype was seen many times. This chain connects TRBV27 to TRBJ1-2; D possibly corresponds to TRBD1 (6 bases). Trimming took off 7 bases at V and 4 bases at J, with 16 bases between the two ends. The CDR3 is made up of 14 amino acids. Looked up from germline, CDR1 is MNHEY and CDR2 is SMNVEV (reference sequence). CDR3 protein: CASKFVVGGYGYTF. The CDR3, as DNA: TGTGCCAGCAAATTCGTGGTAGGGGGCTATGGCTACACCTTC.

Many counts were recorded for this clonotype. V gene TRBV28 combines with J gene TRBJ2-5, with D tentatively TRBD2 (5 bases). Germline CDR1 MDHEN, CDR2 SYDVKM. The CDR3 consists of 15 residues. Trimming pared 7 bases from V and 5 bases from J, leaving 20 bases between. In DNA, the CDR3 is TGTGCCAGCACCCTTGTGATGGGAGATCGGGAGACCCAGTACTTC. Its translation: CASTLVMGDRETQYF.